These 20 T cell receptor beta chains originate from one sample sequenced in a study of blood T cell repertoires in COVID-19. The repertoire was sequenced with immunoSEQ multiplex PCR; TCRdb's copy has only in-frame clones and lacks some. There are roughly 70,000 clones in the sample; 75% to 95% occur only once, and less than 15% lies in the top ten. The sequenced material came from peripheral blood. These receptors originate from a human donor with active COVID-19. The donor label of this sample is uncertain.

The CDR3 region has the DNA TGCGCCAGCAGCTTGGGACAGGGGAACAATGAGCAGTTCTTC. It is translated as CASSLGQGNNEQFF. This chain links TRBV5-1 with TRBJ2-1; 8 nucleotides match TRBD1. The germline CDR1 and CDR2 sequences are SGHRS and YFSETQ. The V segment lost 0 bases and the J segment 5 bases; nucleotides outside the gene matches: 1. CDR3 length equals 14 residues. Using reference TRBV5-1 and TRBJ2-1 for the parts outside the CDR3, the full variable domain is KAGVTQTPRYLIKTRGQQVTLSCSPISGHRSVSWYQQTPGQGLQFLFEYFSETQRNKGNFPGRFSGRQFSNSRSEMNVSTLELGDSALYLCASSLGQGNNEQFFGPGTRLTVL.

This chain connects TRBV27 to TRBJ2-2; TRBD1 matches at 10 bases. V gave up 5 bases and J gave up 6 bases; unmatched junction bases: 9. Germline assignment: CDR1 MNHEY and CDR2 SMNVEV (reference sequence). The CDR3 sequence is 16 residues long. CDR3 nucleotide sequence: TGTGCCAGCAGTCACCCGACAGGGGGCTGGGCCGGGGAGCTGTTTTTT. It codes for CASSHPTGGWAGELFF.

The chain links TRBV27 to TRBJ2-5, with a tentative D call TRBD2 (6 bases). V was pared by 3 bases and J by 7 bases, with 12 bases between. Germline CDR1 reads MNHEY; CDR2 reads SMNVEV (reference sequence). This CDR3 is 13 amino acids long. In DNA, the CDR3 is TGTGCCAGCAGTTTGGTCCAGGGAGGGACCCAGTACTTC. Translated, it gives CASSLVQGGTQYF.

The V and J genes are TRBV29-1 and TRBJ1-1; 7 bases fit TRBD1. The V and J ends lost 4 bases and 6 bases, in that order; junction bases with no gene match: 5. The germline CDR1 and CDR2 sequences are SQVTM and ANQGSEA. This CDR3 has 12 amino acids. The CDR3 protein is CSVGDRTSEAFF. In nucleotides, the CDR3 is TGCAGCGTTGGGGACAGAACCTCTGAAGCTTTCTTT. Full variable domain (missing parts from reference TRBV29-1 and TRBJ1-1): SAVISQKPSRDICQRGTSLTIQCQVDSQVTMMFWYRQQPGQSLTLIATANQGSEATYESGFVIDKFPISRPNLTFSTLTVSNMSPEDSSIYLCSVGDRTSEAFFGQGTRLTVV.

This clone was counted a single time. The gene calls are TRBV29-1 and TRBJ1-6, with D unclear. Germline-derived CDR1 and CDR2 are SQVTM and ANQGSEA. This CDR3 comprises 13 residues. The V end was cut by 5 bases, the J end by 7 bases, with 12 bases between. CDR3 DNA sequence: TGCAGCGTTACAGTGGCAGTAAATTCACCCCTCCACTTT. Its translation: CSVTVAVNSPLHF.

The chain recombines TRBV4-3 with TRBJ2-7; D may be TRBD1 (5 bases). The CDR3 length is 16 residues. V was clipped by 1 base and J by 2 bases, with 15 bases between them. Germline CDR1 reads LGHNA; CDR2 reads YSLEER. The CDR3 DNA reads as TGCGCCAGCAGCCAAGGATGGGCAGGGCCTACCTACGAGCAGTACTTC. Translated: CASSQGWAGPTYEQYF.

The chain is built from TRBV4-1 and TRBJ2-2; 10 nucleotides match TRBD1. Germline V gives CDR1 MGHRA, CDR2 YSYEKL. The CDR3 covers 17 residues. After removal of 2 bases from V and 2 bases from J, the junction contained 5 bases not matched to a gene. CDR3 in DNA: TGCGCCAGCAGCCAAAGGGACAGGGGAGGCAACACCGGGGAGCTGTTTTTT. This translates into CASSQRDRGGNTGELFF.

V gene TRBV4-3 combines with J gene TRBJ1-3; 7 nucleotides align to TRBD1. The CDR3 covers 14 residues. CDR1 and CDR2 from the germline V gene are LGHNA and YSLEER. After removal of 3 bases from V and 7 bases from J, the junction contained 6 bases not matched to a gene. CDR3 residues: CASSHGTEANTIYF. CDR3 sequence (DNA): TGCGCCAGCAGCCATGGGACAGAGGCGAACACCATATATTTT.

V and J are TRBV5-6 and TRBJ1-1; a possible D gene is TRBD1 (5 bases). Per germline, CDR1 SGHDT and CDR2 YYEEEE. The CDR3 loop spans 14 amino acids. Trimming left V 2 bases short and J 0 bases short, with 8 bases between. This CDR3 is CASSFTGVNTEAFF. The CDR3 nucleotides are TGTGCCAGCAGCTTTACAGGAGTGAACACTGAAGCTTTCTTT.

The chain couples TRBV18 to TRBJ1-6, with D uncertain. There are 12 residues in the CDR3. Between the trimmed V and J ends, which lost 5 bases and 15 bases, there was a span of 14 bases. The V gene's germline CDR1 is KGHSH and CDR2 LQKENI. The CDR3, as DNA: TGTGCCAGCTCAGGACTAACTTATCTCCTCCACTTT. Its protein is CASSGLTYLLHF.

The genes are TRBV6-4 and TRBJ1-1, with D perhaps matching TRBD1 (5 bases). The CDR3 length is 14 residues. Deletions cut 5 bases from V and 5 bases from J, with 15 bases between. Looked up from germline, CDR1 is MRHNA and CDR2 is SNTAGT. CDR3 sequence reads: CASSSLPGGTEAFF. The CDR3 nucleotides are TGTGCCAGCAGTAGCCTACCCGGGGGAACTGAAGCTTTCTTT.

The rearrangement uses TRBV3-1 (or the pseudogene TRBV3-2) and TRBJ1-1; D remains ambiguous. The V end lost 4 bases, the J end lost 8 bases, and 8 bases lay between the germline ends. The V gene's germline CDR1 is LGHDT and CDR2 YNNKEL (reference sequence). The CDR3 runs to 11 residues. The CDR3 here is CASSLRSEAFF. CDR3 DNA: TGTGCCAGCAGCCTCAGGTCCGAAGCTTTCTTT.

The chain is built from TRBV28 and TRBJ2-1, with D perhaps TRBD2 (5 bases). The CDR3 runs to 16 residues. V gave up 1 base and J gave up 1 base, with 11 bases separating them. CDR1 is MDHEN and CDR2 is SYDVKM in the germline V gene. In DNA form, the CDR3 reads TGTGCCAGCAGTTTATTTCGGGAATCATCCTACAATGAGCAGTTCTTC. Translating gives CASSLFRESSYNEQFF.

The chain recombines TRBV28 with TRBJ1-6, with 10 bases matching TRBD1. J was trimmed by 10 bases and V by 5 bases; bases with no gene match: 11. CDR3 length: 16 residues. Germline assignment: CDR1 MDHEN and CDR2 SYDVKM. CDR3 in amino acids: CASSLSGQGKGSPLHF. In nucleotides, the CDR3 is TGTGCCAGCAGTCTTTCGGGACAGGGGAAAGGATCACCCCTCCACTTT. Variable domain in full (rest from reference TRBV28 and TRBJ1-6): DVKVTQSSRYLVKRTGEKVFLECVQDMDHENMFWYRQDPGLGLRLIYFSYDVKMKEKGDIPEGYSVSREKKERFSLILESASTNQTSMYLCASSLSGQGKGSPLHFGNGTRLTVT.

The V gene is TRBV7-2, the J gene TRBJ2-2; maybe TRBD2 (5 bases). Germline V CDR1 and CDR2: SGHTA, FQGNSA. CDR3 size: 15 residues. V shed 5 bases and J shed 6 bases, with 16 bases lying between them. CDR3 residues: CASSETRQPAGELFF. The CDR3 DNA reads TGTGCCAGCAGCGAAACTAGACAACCTGCCGGGGAGCTGTTTTTT.

The chain recombines TRBV2 with TRBJ1-6; the match to TRBD1 covers 9 bases. V lost 1 base, J lost 8 bases, and 6 bases stayed unmatched. This CDR3 region has 16 residues. CDR1 and CDR2 from the germline V gene are SNHLY and FYNNEI. As DNA, the CDR3 is TGTGCCAGCAGTGAAGACAGGGGGCAGAGAGATTCACCCCTCCACTTT. It specifies CASSEDRGQRDSPLHF.

The rearrangement joins TRBV24-1 to TRBJ2-5; 9 positions agree with TRBD1. The CDR3 sequence is 15 residues long. Trimming took 2 bases from V and 6 from J; bases not matched to a gene: 6. The germline gives CDR1 KGHDR, CDR2 SFDVKD. The CDR3 spells CATSDSGTGMQTQYF. In nucleotides, the CDR3 is TGTGCCACCAGTGATTCCGGGACAGGGATGCAGACCCAGTACTTC.

This rearrangement joins TRBV6-5 to TRBJ2-1; maybe TRBD2 (6 bases). The V gene lost 7 bases and the J gene lost 12 bases, with 13 bases spanning the gap. Germline V gives CDR1 MNHEY, CDR2 SVGAGI. This CDR3 has 11 amino acids. CDR3 sequence (DNA): TGTGCCAGCACGGGACTTCTTGTGCAGTTCTTC. It translates to CASTGLLVQFF.

This clone was found a few times. This sequence joins TRBV27 and TRBJ1-6, with 7 bases matching TRBD1. The CDR3 has 13 residues. After removal of 8 bases from V and 8 bases from J, the junction contained 6 bases not matched to a gene. Germline values: CDR1 MNHEY, CDR2 SMNVEV (reference sequence). DNA of the CDR3: TGTGCCAGCCCGGGACAGTACCATTCACCCCTCCACTTT. This translates into CASPGQYHSPLHF.

This clone was detected once. The V and J genes are TRBV11-2 and TRBJ2-3; D possibly corresponds to TRBD2 (6 bases). The ends were cut back, 0 bases at V and 6 bases at J, with 7 bases in the middle. Germline V CDR1 and CDR2: SGHAT, FQNNGV. The CDR3 runs to 13 residues. The CDR3 loop is CASSLDRGDTQYF. CDR3 DNA sequence: TGTGCCAGCAGCTTAGATCGGGGGGATACGCAGTATTTT. Combining the CDR3 with reference TRBV11-2 and TRBJ2-3 gives the whole variable domain EAGVAQSPRYKIIEKRQSVAFWCNPISGHATLYWYQQILGQGPKLLIQFQNNGVVDDSQLPKDRFSAERLKGVDSTLKIQPAKLEDSAVYLCASSLDRGDTQYFGPGTRLTVL.